This is a list of T cell receptor beta chains from one sample in a study of T cells in Graves' hyperthyroidism and ophthalmopathy. MiXCR, applied by TCRdb to the multiplex PCR reads, yields one record per CDR3 protein. In the table there are roughly 520,000 distinct CDR3 sequences, around a quarter of which are singletons. The sequencing input was blood. The receptors stem from a woman between 25 and 40 years old with Graves' ophthalmopathy. Each CDR3 is given without its conserved first and last residue. Fields, in order: J gene, D gene, V gene, CDR3 protein. A D gene is named only where the DNA matches it firmly.

>TRBJ1-5|TRBD1|TRBV6-1
ASNRDRGRQPQH
>TRBJ1-5|TRBD1|TRBV30
AWSLQGRQPQH
>TRBJ1-2|TRBD1|TRBV9
ASSGGQGRDYGYT
>TRBJ2-7|TRBD1|TRBV20-1
SAEGQGNYFYEQY
>TRBJ1-2|NA|TRBV20-1
SAGGGRMDGYT
>TRBJ1-2|NA|TRBV13
ASSSDQGGYGYT
>TRBJ2-5|TRBD2|TRBV12-3/TRBV12-4
ASSSSGEGETQY
>TRBJ1-2|NA|TRBV7-9
ASSSTGLDYGYT
>TRBJ2-6|NA|TRBV27
ASSPNRVAGANVLT
>TRBJ1-2|NA|TRBV30
AWSVRTNYGYT
>TRBJ1-2|NA|TRBV19
ASSIYSYGYT
>TRBJ2-7|NA|TRBV4-1
ASSPGPRGPSHEQY
>TRBJ1-2|NA|TRBV19
ATRKGSVYGYT
>TRBJ2-2|NA|TRBV19
ASTNQGNTGELF
>TRBJ1-2|NA|TRBV9
ASSVSQGAGNYGYT
>TRBJ2-3|NA|TRBV2
ASGSGTLSTDTQY
>TRBJ1-1|NA|TRBV7-3
ASSLTGGFNTEAF
>TRBJ2-5|NA|TRBV28
ASTNRGGSKETQY
>TRBJ1-2|NA|TRBV4-1
ASRHLGGKSYGYT
>TRBJ2-7|TRBD1|TRBV20-1
SASGQTKTYEQY
>TRBJ2-7|NA|TRBV30
AWTRSKAGRSYEQY
>TRBJ2-5|NA|TRBV7-6
ASSLIGEETQY
>TRBJ1-1|TRBD1|TRBV7-8
ASSQYTGGRDTEAF
>TRBJ2-2|NA|TRBV28
ASFSPTNTGELF
>TRBJ1-1|NA|TRBV7-9
ASSLAQGNTEAF
>TRBJ1-1|NA|TRBV7-2
ASSLGQSTEAF
>TRBJ2-5|TRBD2|TRBV7-2
ASSLAAGGGPETQY
>TRBJ1-1|NA|TRBV12-3/TRBV12-4
ASSSGGASKAF
>TRBJ2-2|TRBD2|TRBV4-2
ASSPRGVNTGELF
>TRBJ1-1|NA|TRBV24-1
ATSDGTANTEAF
>TRBJ1-5|NA|TRBV6-5
ASSYSAGTNQPQH
>TRBJ1-1|NA|TRBV7-9
ASCPHRSNTEAF
>TRBJ2-7|TRBD2|TRBV4-1
ASSQGRLAGALISYEQY
>TRBJ2-5|NA|TRBV7-9
ASSLARGGVKETQY
>TRBJ1-1|NA|TRBV9
ASSVGTGLNTEAF
>TRBJ2-2|TRBD1|TRBV10-3
ATRPGTDNTGELF
>TRBJ1-2|TRBD1|TRBV12-3/TRBV12-4
ASCLAMTGATSYT
>TRBJ2-7|TRBD1|TRBV10-3
AISGDRHGEFTYEQY
>TRBJ1-2|NA|TRBV27
ASSPETGRDGYT
>TRBJ2-7|TRBD1|TRBV2
ASSEEDRVSYEQY
>TRBJ1-2|TRBD1|TRBV20-1
SARGTGGADYGYT
>TRBJ2-2|TRBD2|TRBV6-2/TRBV6-3
ASSYTPGSGTNTGELF
>TRBJ2-2|NA|TRBV6-2/TRBV6-3
ASSYSPPRGSELF